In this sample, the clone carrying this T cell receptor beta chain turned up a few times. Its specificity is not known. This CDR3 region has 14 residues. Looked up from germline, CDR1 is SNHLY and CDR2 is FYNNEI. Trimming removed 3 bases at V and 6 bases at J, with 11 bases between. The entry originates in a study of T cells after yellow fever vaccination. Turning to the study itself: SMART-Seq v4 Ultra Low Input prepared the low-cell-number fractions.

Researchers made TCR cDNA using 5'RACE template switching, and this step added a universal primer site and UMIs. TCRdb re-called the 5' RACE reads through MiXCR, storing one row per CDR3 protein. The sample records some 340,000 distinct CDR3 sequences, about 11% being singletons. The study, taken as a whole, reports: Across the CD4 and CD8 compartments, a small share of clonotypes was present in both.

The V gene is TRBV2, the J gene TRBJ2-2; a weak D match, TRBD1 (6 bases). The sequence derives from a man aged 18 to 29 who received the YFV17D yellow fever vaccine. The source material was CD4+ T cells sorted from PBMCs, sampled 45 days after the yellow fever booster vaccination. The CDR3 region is CASSDAGVAGELFF. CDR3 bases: TGTGCCAGCAGTGACGCAGGGGTCGCCGGGGAGCTGTTTTTT. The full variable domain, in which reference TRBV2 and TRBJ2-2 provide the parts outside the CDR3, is EPEVTQTPSHQVTQMGQEVILRCVPISNHLYFYWYRQILGQKVEFLVSFYNNEISEKSEIFDDQFSVERPDGSNFTLKIRSTKLEDSAMYFCASSDAGVAGELFFGEGSRLTVL.